The TCR beta chain under discussion was sequenced for a study of T-cell reconstitution after alpha-beta-depleted transplantation in children. The CDR3 sequence is 14 residues long. For TCRbeta, the library was prepared with unique molecular identifiers. TCRdb reanalysed the PCR reads using MiXCR and keeps one entry per CDR3 protein. Of 200,000 or so distinct CDR3 sequences in the sample, around 5.9% were seen once. Notes on the study in general: About two months after transplant, alpha-beta T cells reportedly came from several hundred expanded graft clones.

Many counts were recorded for this clonotype. Its antigen is not identified. The sequence was collected from a girl under three years old with combined immunodeficiency, due to receive a stem cell transplant. Sequencing was performed on PBMCs, taken before TCRalphabeta/CD19-depleted stem cell transplant. This sequence joins TRBV21-1 and TRBJ2-7; the table's D gene call, TRBD1, was not cross checked with the DNA. TRBV21-1 is a pseudogene locus. Written as DNA, the CDR3 is TGTGCCAGCAGCAAAGGGGGACACATCTACGAGCAGTACTTC. Protein sequence: CASSKGGHIYEQYF.